This TCR beta chain was found in a study of T cell changes during pregnancy in multiple sclerosis. CDR1 and CDR2 from the germline V gene are MNHEY and SMNVEV (reference sequence). Trimming took 5 bases from V and 4 from J, leaving 14 bases between them. This CDR3 has 14 residues. Using immunoSEQ multiplex PCR, the repertoire was profiled, and TCRdb retains in-frame clones only, with some absent. The table includes more than 80,000 clones, under 95% detected once. The chain is built from TRBV27 and TRBJ1-2; no clear D gene. This material consisted of peripheral blood, taken after pregnancy. The sequence derives from a female donor with multiple sclerosis, enrolled in a pregnancy study. CDR3 amino acids: CASSPLLSPYGYTF. The CDR3 DNA follows: TGTGCCAGCAGTCCTCTCTTGAGCCCCTATGGCTACACCTTC.